Each of the 21 T cell receptor beta chains below was sequenced from the same sample in a study of human T cells and chemical hapten exposure. MiXCR, applied by TCRdb to the RACE reads, yields one record per CDR3 protein. The sample includes tens of thousands of distinct CDR3 sequences, around 6.6% seen only once; the top ten take about 1.5%. Time point: pre-sensitization, week 0. Indicated treatment: therapeutic diphenylcyclopropenone sensitization with weekly scalp DPC. Sequenced material: whole blood, taken in connection with sensitization to the hapten diphenylcyclopropenone (DPC). The source is a woman between 25 and 40 years old with alopecia areata. Some clones in this sample may be carry-over from other donors' samples.

This clonotype was found many times. This chain joins TRBV29-1 and TRBJ2-6; 8 positions agree with TRBD1. V lost 5 bases to trimming and J lost 1 base; unmatched junction nucleotides: 7. The CDR3 has 16 amino acids. CDR1 and CDR2 (germline): SQVTM, ANQGSEA. CDR3 in DNA: TGCAGCGTTCCGGGACAGGATCCATCTGGGGCCAACGTCCTGACTTTC. This translates into CSVPGQDPSGANVLTF.

The chain joins TRBV5-1 to TRBJ2-5, with 9 nucleotides matching TRBD1. V was pared by 4 bases and J by 1 base, with 5 bases of the junction left unmatched. Germline V CDR1 and CDR2: SGHRS, YFSETQ. This CDR3 has 15 residues. The CDR3 here is CASSAWTGVQETQYF. CDR3 in DNA: TGCGCCAGCAGCGCCTGGACAGGGGTCCAAGAGACCCAGTACTTC.

This clonotype qualifies as medium-sized. The chain carries TRBV29-1 and TRBJ2-7; D remains unclear. The V end lost 4 bases, the J end lost 2 bases, and 12 bases lay between the germline ends. Germline CDR1 reads SQVTM; CDR2 reads ANQGSEA. The CDR3 totals 13 residues. CDR3 residues: CSVVAADTYEQYF. The CDR3 DNA reads TGCAGCGTTGTAGCCGCGGATACCTACGAGCAGTACTTC.

Turning to this clonotype: This clone may be a read error of a much larger clone one base away. The chain has TRBV5-1 and TRBJ1-1; D call uncertain. This CDR3 has 15 amino acids. Germline V gene sequence: CDR1 SGHRS, CDR2 YFSETQ. The CDR3 reads CASSLVSPSNTEDFF. CDR3 nucleotides: TGCGCCAGCAGCTTGGTTTCCCCTTCGAACACTGAAGATTTCTTT.

This clonotype has a count of ten or more. The V and J genes are TRBV3-1 and TRBJ2-1; D tentatively fits TRBD1 or TRBD2 (5 bases each). Germline V gene sequence: CDR1 LGHDT, CDR2 YNNKEL (reference sequence). The CDR3 runs 15 residues. Trimming removed 6 bases at V and 5 bases at J, with 17 bases between. CDR3 residues: CASRFDSRDHNEQFF. Here the CDR3 DNA reads TGTGCCAGCAGGTTCGACTCTAGGGACCACAATGAGCAGTTCTTC.

Regarding this clonotype: A much bigger clone sits one base away, suggesting this may be a read error. The genes are TRBV4-1 and TRBJ1-4; the D gene is possibly TRBD1 (6 bases). Germline lookup yields CDR1 MGHRA and CDR2 YSYEKL. The CDR3 contains 16 residues. The CDR3 coding sequence is TGCGCCAGCAACCAAGATTCTACAGGGAGTCTTGAAAAACTGTTTTTT. Translation gives CASNQDSTGSLEKLFF.

This clonotype was detected many times. The chain has TRBV7-9 and TRBJ2-3; 7 bases fit TRBD1. Trimming at V came to 1 base and at J to 0 bases, leaving 7 bases not matched to a gene. Germline V CDR1 and CDR2: SEHNR, FQNEAQ (reference sequence). This CDR3 region has 17 residues. CDR3 residues: CASSLGLRDRSTDTQYF. The DNA of the CDR3 is TGTGCCAGCAGCTTAGGATTGAGGGACAGAAGCACAGATACGCAGTATTTT. Based on the CDR3 plus reference TRBV7-9 and TRBJ2-3, the full variable domain is DTGVSQNPRHKITKRGQNVTFRCDPISEHNRLYWYRQTLGQGPEFLTYFQNEAQLEKSRLLSDRFSAERPKGSFSTLEIQRTEQGDSAMYLCASSLGLRDRSTDTQYFGPGTRLTVL.

This clonotype appeared many times. The CDR3 DNA reads TGTGCCAGCAGTCCTCAGGGGTACGGGATTGGCTACACCTTC. Residues: CASSPQGYGIGYTF. The chain joins TRBV2 to TRBJ1-2; D possibly corresponds to TRBD1 (6 bases). This CDR3 has 14 residues. Germline V CDR1 and CDR2: SNHLY, FYNNEI. Trimming removed 5 bases at V and 7 bases at J, with 17 bases between.

V gene TRBV7-3 combines with J gene TRBJ1-2; perhaps TRBD1 as D (5 bases). CDR3 length: 13 amino acids. V dropped 5 bases and J dropped 8 bases, with 15 bases sitting between them. Germline CDR1 reads SGHTA; CDR2 reads FQGTGA. This chain's CDR3 is CASSPRRAEGYTF. For the CDR3, the DNA is TGTGCCAGCAGCCCTCGCAGGGCTGAGGGCTACACCTTC.

This clonotype came up many times. CDR3 sequence (DNA): TGTGCCAGCAGCTTAAAGGTACCCCAGCATTTT. Translation: CASSLKVPQHF. V gene TRBV7-3 combines with J gene TRBJ1-5; D remains ambiguous. The V and J ends lost 1 base and 10 bases respectively, with 5 bases between them. This CDR3 has 11 residues. Germline V CDR1 and CDR2: SGHTA, FQGTGA.

The chain joins TRBV7-2 to TRBJ2-1; the match to TRBD2 covers 8 bases. This CDR3 comprises 14 residues. Germline V CDR1 and CDR2: SGHTA, FQGNSA. The V and J ends lost 0 bases and 9 bases, in that order; junction bases with no gene match: 4. Written as DNA, the CDR3 is TGTGCCAGCAGCTTAGCGGGACTAGTCTCTGAGCAGTTCTTC. Translated: CASSLAGLVSEQFF.

This clonotype was recorded at least ten times. The chain is built from TRBV20-1 and TRBJ1-5; D is uncertain. V lost 3 bases and J 0 bases, leaving 9 bases between the germline ends. The CDR3 runs to 14 residues. Per the germline V gene, CDR1 is DFQATT and CDR2 is SNEGSKA (reference sequence). The CDR3 reads CSASSQPSNQPQHF. The CDR3 DNA reads as TGCAGTGCTAGCTCACAGCCTAGCAATCAGCCCCAGCATTTT.

This clonotype was seen ten or more times. The chain employs TRBV30 and TRBJ2-2; D tentatively reads TRBD1 or TRBD2 (5 bases each). This CDR3 contains 14 residues. Trimming shortened V by 4 bases and J by 4 bases, and 13 bases separated the two germline ends. The V gene's germline CDR1 is GTSNPN and CDR2 SVGIG (reference sequence). CDR3 nucleotide sequence: TGTGCCTGGAAGAGGGGTAACCCCACCGGGGAGCTGTTTTTT. Translation gives CAWKRGNPTGELFF. Looking up the rest from reference TRBV30 and TRBJ2-2 gives the full variable domain: SQTIHQWPATLVQPVGSPLSLECTVEGTSNPNLYWYRQAAGRGLQLLFYSVGIGQISSEVPQNLSASRPQDRQFILSSKKLLLSDSGFYLCAWKRGNPTGELFFGEGSRLTVL.

Many counts were recorded for this clonotype. The chain has TRBV5-1 and TRBJ1-1; no definite D call. From germline, CDR1 is SGHRS and CDR2 YFSETQ. V gave up 2 bases and J gave up 0 bases, with 17 bases separating them. The CDR3 contains 17 residues. CDR3 nucleotides: TGCGCCAGCAGCTTTGTGGGGATGAGTAGAATGAACACTGAAGCTTTCTTT. It is translated as CASSFVGMSRMNTEAFF.

This clonotype occurred many times. V is TRBV25-1 and J is TRBJ2-3; D uncertain. Trimming removed 4 bases at V and 6 bases at J, with 23 bases between. The CDR3 runs 17 residues. CDR1 is MGHDK and CDR2 is SYGVNS in the germline V gene. As DNA, the CDR3 is TGTGCCAGCAGTGGCCCCATCTCGTTTTCGCAAGGGGATACGCAGTATTTT. Protein: CASSGPISFSQGDTQYF. The whole variable domain, remainder taken from reference TRBV25-1 and TRBJ2-3, is EADIYQTPRYLVIGTGKKITLECSQTMGHDKMYWYQQDPGMELHLIHYSYGVNSTEKGDLSSESTVSRIRTEHFPLTLESARPSHTSQYLCASSGPISFSQGDTQYFGPGTRLTVL.

This clonotype was detected many times. Written as DNA, the CDR3 is TGTGCCAGCAGCTTAAGAGAGGGTCGGGTCGCTGAAGCTTTCTTT. This encodes CASSLREGRVAEAFF. The J gene is TRBJ1-1, the V gene TRBV11-3; no clear D gene. The length of the CDR3 is 15 residues. Per the germline V gene, CDR1 is SGHNT and CDR2 is YENEEA. The V end lost 2 bases, the J end lost 6 bases, and 16 bases lay between the germline ends.

CDR3 DNA sequence: TGCAGCGTTGAGGCGGGGGCGCCGGGTCAGCCCCAGCATTTT. It translates to CSVEAGAPGQPQHF. The rearrangement links TRBV29-1 to TRBJ1-5; TRBD1 might be the D (6 bases). V gave up 3 bases and J gave up 6 bases, with 15 bases separating them. From germline, CDR1 is SQVTM and CDR2 ANQGSEA. The CDR3 consists of 14 residues.

The chain employs TRBV20-1 and TRBJ2-7; D ambiguous. Trimming left V 6 bases short and J 2 bases short, with 14 bases between. Germline V gene data show CDR1 as DFQATT and CDR2 as SNEGSKA (reference sequence). The CDR3 is 13 amino acids. The CDR3 DNA is TGCAGTGCGTTTTACGACGGAACCTACGAGCAGTACTTC. This sequence encodes CSAFYDGTYEQYF.

This clonotype was counted many times. The chain recombines TRBV28 with TRBJ2-1, with D perhaps assigned TRBD1 or TRBD2 (5 bases each). Germline values: CDR1 MDHEN, CDR2 SYDVKM. This CDR3 contains 13 residues. V shed 7 bases and J shed 11 bases, with 18 bases lying between them. The CDR3 DNA reads as TGTGCCAGCATCAAAGATGGGGGAAGGAAGCAGTTCTTC. Amino acids: CASIKDGGRKQFF.

This clonotype was detected ten times or more. The chain combines TRBV6-1 with TRBJ1-5; 7 bases line up with TRBD1. The CDR3 totals 13 residues. V shed 6 bases and J 7 bases; nucleotides not matched to a gene: 6. Per germline, CDR1 MNHNS and CDR2 SASEGT. CDR3 amino acids: CASRAQGKQPQHF. The CDR3 DNA reads TGTGCCAGCAGGGCACAGGGGAAGCAGCCCCAGCATTTT.

This clonotype was observed many times. This rearrangement joins TRBV5-1 to TRBJ1-4; TRBD1 matches at 7 bases. Germline V CDR1 and CDR2: SGHRS, YFSETQ. This CDR3 is 14 amino acids long. Trimming at V came to 3 bases and at J to 8 bases, leaving 7 bases not matched to a gene. Here the CDR3 DNA reads TGCGCCAGCAGCTACACAGGGGTCCGCGAAAAACTGTTTTTT. Protein product: CASSYTGVREKLFF.